A selection of T cell receptor beta chains follows, all from one sample in a study of CD8 T cells in ankylosing spondylitis. From the 5' RACE reads, TCRdb called clonotypes with MiXCR, one entry per CDR3 protein. The sample lists under 250,000 distinct CDR3 sequences, about 10% occurring once. Sequenced material: blood, either unsorted or a sorted T cell fraction (not recorded which). Receptors originate from a male donor with ankylosing spondylitis or in good health (not recorded which). CDR3s include the opening cysteine and the closing phenylalanine or tryptophan. A D gene is named only where the DNA matches it firmly. Clone size is stated in some rows and not others, as once, few, many or a class when expanded.

TRBV24-1,14,TRBD1,many,TRBJ1-2,CATSESDRDHGYTF,TGTGCCACCAGTGAATCCGACAGGGATCATGGCTACACCTTC
TRBV4-1,16,-,many,TRBJ2-3,CASSQDLPGGTDTQYF,TGCGCCAGCAGCCAAGATCTGCCCGGGGGCACAGATACGCAGTATTTT
TRBV4-1,15,-,-,TRBJ2-1,CASSQVRAAGGEQFF,TGCGCCAGCAGCCAAGTTCGAGCAGCCGGCGGGGAGCAGTTCTTC
TRBV27,15,-,few,TRBJ1-5,CASSLSRDSNQPQHF,TGTGCCAGCAGTTTATCCAGGGACAGCAATCAGCCCCAGCATTTT
TRBV9,13,TRBD1,many,TRBJ1-2,CASSVGDRDGYTF,TGTGCCAGCAGCGTAGGGGACAGGGACGGCTACACCTTC
TRBV2,10,-,many,TRBJ1-1,CASRTVEAFF,TGTGCCAGCAGAACTGTTGAAGCTTTCTTT
TRBV2,19,-,-,TRBJ2-1,CAICSHALSPQSSYNEQFF,TGTGCCATCTGCTCACACGCCCTTTCGCCGCAGAGCTCCTACAATGAGCAGTTCTTC
TRBV19,15,TRBD1,many,TRBJ2-7,CASSESPGTVYEQYF,TGTGCCAGTAGTGAGTCACCCGGGACAGTCTACGAGCAGTACTTC
TRBV29-1,12,TRBD1,many,TRBJ1-1,CSATGLGTEAFF,TGCAGCGCGACAGGGCTGGGCACTGAAGCTTTCTTT
TRBV20-1,13,-,many,TRBJ1-5,CSANRLSNQPQHF,TGCAGTGCTAATCGGTTGAGCAATCAGCCCCAGCATTTT
TRBV5-1,14,-,many,TRBJ2-7,CASSLDGLYYEQYF,TGCGCCAGCAGCTTGGACGGTCTTTACTACGAGCAGTACTTC
TRBV20-1,14,-,many,TRBJ2-3,CSARWGPRTDTQYF,TGCAGTGCAAGGTGGGGACCACGCACAGATACGCAGTATTTT
TRBV29-1,14,TRBD2,-,TRBJ2-1,CSVVGSGGGSEQFF,TGCAGCGTGGTGGGAAGCGGGGGTGGGAGCGAGCAGTTCTTC
TRBV20-1,16,-,many,TRBJ2-3,CSAGFGTALSTDTQYF,TGCAGTGCGGGTTTCGGGACTGCCCTGAGCACAGATACGCAGTATTTT
TRBV7-2,15,-,-,TRBJ1-2,CASSLNRAPGDGYTF,TGTGCCAGCAGCTTAAATAGGGCGCCTGGGGATGGCTACACCTTC
TRBV7-9,14,-,few,TRBJ2-4,CASSQQGAKNIQYF,TGTGCCAGCAGCCAACAGGGCGCCAAAAACATTCAGTACTTC
TRBV12-3/TRBV12-4,12,-,many,TRBJ2-3,CASSLFPDTQYF,TGTGCCAGCAGCCTATTCCCAGATACGCAGTATTTT
TRBV7-7,16,TRBD2,-,TRBJ2-2,CASSPQLAGGTGELFF,TGTGCCAGCAGCCCTCAACTAGCGGGGGGCACCGGGGAGCTGTTTTTT
TRBV28,17,-,many,TRBJ2-1,CASSLTITESSYNEQFF,TGTGCCAGCAGCCTGACGATAACAGAGAGCTCCTACAATGAGCAGTTCTTC
TRBV12-3/TRBV12-4,16,-,many,TRBJ2-4,CASSLAPGVAKNIQYF,TGTGCCAGCAGTTTAGCGCCAGGGGTGGCCAAAAACATTCAGTACTTC
TRBV7-2,15,TRBD1,many,TRBJ2-2,CASSPGQGRGGELFF,TGTGCCAGCAGCCCCGGACAGGGTCGCGGCGGGGAGCTGTTTTTT
TRBV27,19,-,many,TRBJ2-2,CASSLVGLGGGSRTGELFF,TGTGCCAGCAGTTTAGTGGGGCTCGGAGGGGGGAGTCGGACCGGGGAGCTGTTTTTT
TRBV9,15,-,many,TRBJ2-3,CASSVAGSGPDTQYF,TGTGCCAGCAGCGTAGCTGGGTCCGGCCCAGATACGCAGTATTTT
TRBV29-1,14,-,many,TRBJ2-2,CSVGLRPETGELFF,TGCAGCGTAGGACTGAGGCCAGAGACCGGGGAGCTGTTTTTT
TRBV5-6,13,-,many,TRBJ1-5,CASSNRGNQPQHF,TGTGCCAGCAGCAACCGGGGCAATCAGCCCCAGCATTTT
TRBV6-5,15,-,once,TRBJ2-7,CASSYEQGSSYEQYF,TGTGCCAGCAGTTACGAACAGGGAAGCTCCTACGAGCAGTACTTC
TRBV5-1,13,-,few,TRBJ2-5,CASTLLGGETQYF,TGCGCCAGCACCCTACTAGGCGGGGAGACCCAGTACTTC
TRBV21-1,13,-,many,TRBJ1-2,CAQQHGGNYGYTF,TGTGCCCAGCAGCATGGGGGCAACTATGGCTACACCTTC
TRBV3-1,17,-,many,TRBJ2-2,CASSQERHRYNTGELFF,TGTGCCAGCAGCCAAGAGCGGCACCGTTATAACACCGGGGAGCTGTTTTTT
TRBV11-2,13,-,few,TRBJ1-2,CASSYYPGSGYTF,TGTGCCAGCAGCTATTATCCCGGCTCTGGCTACACCTTC
TRBV5-1,17,-,many,TRBJ2-1,CASSLSWATSPRNEQFF,TGCGCCAGCAGCTTATCCTGGGCGACGTCCCCGCGCAATGAGCAGTTCTTC
TRBV14,13,TRBD2,many,TRBJ2-3,CASSRGGVNTQYF,TGTGCCAGCAGTCGGGGGGGCGTGAATACGCAGTATTTT
TRBV20-1,12,-,many,TRBJ2-5,CSANPNLETQYF,TGCAGTGCTAACCCGAATCTGGAGACCCAGTACTTC
TRBV20-1,14,TRBD1,many,TRBJ2-5,CSARDNRGMETQYF,TGCAGTGCTAGAGACAACAGGGGTATGGAGACCCAGTACTTC
TRBV12-3/TRBV12-4,14,-,many,TRBJ2-7,CASSITTASNEQYF,TGTGCCAGCAGTATTACGACGGCTAGCAACGAGCAGTACTTC
TRBV18,14,TRBD1,few,TRBJ2-7,CASSTGTDSYEQYF,TGTGCCAGCTCAACCGGGACAGACTCCTACGAGCAGTACTTC
TRBV10-3,19,TRBD2,many,TRBJ2-1,CAISESSLAGGILYNEQFF,TGTGCCATCAGTGAGTCGTCGCTAGCGGGGGGGATCCTCTACAATGAGCAGTTCTTC
TRBV5-1,13,-,few,TRBJ1-2,CASSFGQSYGYTF,TGCGCCAGCAGCTTCGGGCAGAGTTATGGCTACACCTTC
TRBV5-4,14,TRBD2,-,TRBJ2-3,CASTDGLAGDTQYF,TGTGCCAGCACCGACGGCCTAGCGGGAGATACGCAGTATTTT
TRBV12-3/TRBV12-4,16,-,many,TRBJ2-2,CASSLGGTLNTGELFF,TGTGCCAGCAGTTTAGGTGGGACTCTCAACACCGGGGAGCTGTTTTTT
TRBV5-6,16,-,-,TRBJ2-2,CASSPPGLAGTGELFF,TGTGCCAGCAGCCCGCCGGGCCTAGCCGGCACCGGGGAGCTGTTTTTT
TRBV12-3/TRBV12-4,15,TRBD2,many,TRBJ2-1,CASSLPTSGGAEQFF,TGTGCCAGCAGTCTACCGACTAGCGGGGGGGCCGAGCAGTTCTTC
TRBV12-3/TRBV12-4,15,TRBD1,many,TRBJ2-3,CASSPPGQGADTQYF,TGTGCCAGCAGCCCCCCGGGACAGGGGGCAGATACGCAGTATTTT
TRBV5-1,17,TRBD2,many,TRBJ2-7,CASSGIGTSGGSYEQYF,TGCGCCAGCAGCGGAATTGGGACTAGCGGGGGGTCCTACGAGCAGTACTTC